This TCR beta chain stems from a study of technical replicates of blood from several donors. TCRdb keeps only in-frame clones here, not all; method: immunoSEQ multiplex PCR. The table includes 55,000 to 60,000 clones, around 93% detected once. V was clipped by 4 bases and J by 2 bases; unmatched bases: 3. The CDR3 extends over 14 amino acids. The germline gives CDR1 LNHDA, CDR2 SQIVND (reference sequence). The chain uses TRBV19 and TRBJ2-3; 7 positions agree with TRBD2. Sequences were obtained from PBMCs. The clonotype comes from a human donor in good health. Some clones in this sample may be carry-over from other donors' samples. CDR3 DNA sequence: TGTGCCAGTAGTACTAGCGGTAACACAGATACGCAGTATTTT. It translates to CASSTSGNTDTQYF.